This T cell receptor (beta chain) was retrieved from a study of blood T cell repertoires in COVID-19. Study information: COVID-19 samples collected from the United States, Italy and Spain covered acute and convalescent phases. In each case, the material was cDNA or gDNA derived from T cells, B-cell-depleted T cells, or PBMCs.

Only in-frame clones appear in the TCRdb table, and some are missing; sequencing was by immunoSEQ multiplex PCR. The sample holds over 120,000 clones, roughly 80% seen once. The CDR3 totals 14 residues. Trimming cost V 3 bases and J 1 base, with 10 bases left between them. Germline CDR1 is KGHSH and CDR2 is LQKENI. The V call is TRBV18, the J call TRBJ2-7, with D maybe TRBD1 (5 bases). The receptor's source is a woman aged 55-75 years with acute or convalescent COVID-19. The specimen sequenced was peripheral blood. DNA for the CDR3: TGTGCCAGCTCACCGGACACTATATCCTACGAGCAGTACTTC. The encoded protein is CASSPDTISYEQYF.